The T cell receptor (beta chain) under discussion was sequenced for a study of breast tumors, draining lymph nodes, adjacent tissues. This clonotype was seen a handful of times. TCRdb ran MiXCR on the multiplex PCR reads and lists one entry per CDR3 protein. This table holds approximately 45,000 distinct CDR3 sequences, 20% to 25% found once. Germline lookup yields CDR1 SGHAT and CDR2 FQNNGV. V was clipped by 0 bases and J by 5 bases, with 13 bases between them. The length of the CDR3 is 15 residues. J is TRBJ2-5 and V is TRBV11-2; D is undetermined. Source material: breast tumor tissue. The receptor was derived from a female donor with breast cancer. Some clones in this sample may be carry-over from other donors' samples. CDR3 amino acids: CASSLEYSLTETQYF. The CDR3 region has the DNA TGTGCCAGCAGCTTAGAATACAGCTTAACTGAGACCCAGTACTTC.